Following are 13 T cell receptor beta chains from one sample sequenced in a study of blood T cells in healthy people across ages. Primers used in a second PCR of about 6 to 11 cycles were a sample-barcoded 5' primer and a J-beta primer mix. MiXCR, applied by TCRdb to the 5' RACE reads, yields one record per CDR3 protein. The sample contains around 1.1 million distinct CDR3 sequences, roughly two fifths of which appear only once. Sequencing was done on a sample of blood. The receptor set was obtained from a man between 18 and 35 years old in good health.

This clonotype occurred many times. The chain joins TRBV6-4 to TRBJ1-1; no clear D gene. The CDR3 totals 15 residues. The V gene's germline CDR1 is MRHNA and CDR2 SNTAGT. Trimming removed 0 bases at V and 7 bases at J, with 15 bases between. CDR3 residues: CASSDSLWSPNEAFF. The CDR3 bases are TGTGCCAGCAGTGACTCTCTATGGTCACCTAATGAAGCTTTCTTT.

There are a few counts of this clonotype. This chain uses TRBV4-2 with TRBJ2-2, with D uncertain. Trimming shortened V by 0 bases and J by 2 bases, and 25 bases separated the two germline ends. CDR3 size: 21 residues. Germline CDR1 and CDR2: LGHNA and YNFKEQ. CDR3 sequence: CASSQDYIRPTRPTNTGELFF. DNA for the CDR3: TGTGCCAGCAGCCAAGATTACATTCGGCCGACGCGGCCTACTAACACCGGGGAGCTGTTTTTT.

J is TRBJ2-5 and V is TRBV20-1; 7 bases align to TRBD1. The closer fit of TRBJ2-7 to the DNA end suggests the J call may be wrong. CDR3 length equals 14 residues. Germline V gives CDR1 DFQATT, CDR2 SNEGSKA (reference sequence). CDR3 residues: CSAATGERGYEQYF. The CDR3 DNA is TGCAGTGCTGCCACAGGGGAAAGAGGGTACGAGCAGTACTTC.

The V gene is TRBV27, the J gene TRBJ1-2; TRBD1 agrees at 7 bases. The V segment lost 5 bases and the J segment 4 bases; nucleotides outside the gene matches: 10. The V gene's germline CDR1 is MNHEY and CDR2 SMNVEV (reference sequence). The CDR3 loop spans 15 amino acids. In DNA form, the CDR3 reads TGTGCCAGCAGTACCCTCGACAGGGTAAGCTATGGCTACACCTTC. This gives the protein CASSTLDRVSYGYTF.

The genes are TRBV4-1 and TRBJ2-7; 11 nucleotides agree with TRBD2. The V gene's germline CDR1 is MGHRA and CDR2 YSYEKL. CDR3 size: 16 residues. Trimming at V came to 0 bases and at J to 4 bases, leaving 5 bases not matched to a gene. CDR3 sequence (DNA): TGCGCCAGCAGCCAAGACTACCGGACTAGCGGGTACGAGCAGTACTTC. This sequence encodes CASSQDYRTSGYEQYF.

The chain carries TRBV19 and TRBJ2-4, with TRBD2 matching 7 bases. Germline V gene lookup returns CDR1 LNHDA and CDR2 SQIVND (reference sequence). The CDR3 loop spans 14 amino acids. V dropped 4 bases and J dropped 13; count of bases not matched to a gene: 13. This CDR3 is CASSTDSWAREQYF. In nucleotides, the CDR3 is TGTGCCAGTAGTACGGACTCGTGGGCGCGGGAGCAGTACTTC.

The chain combines TRBV20-1 with TRBJ1-4, with TRBD1 as a possible D gene (5 bases). V lost 0 bases to trimming and J lost 8 bases, with 16 bases between them. Germline V gene lookup returns CDR1 DFQATT and CDR2 SNEGSKA (reference sequence). The CDR3 runs to 15 residues. The CDR3 loop reads CSARDQGGRGEKLFF. The CDR3 DNA follows: TGCAGTGCTAGAGATCAGGGAGGGCGAGGCGAAAAACTGTTTTTT.

This clonotype was detected a few times. This rearrangement joins TRBV7-2 to TRBJ1-6, with D perhaps TRBD1 (6 bases). This CDR3 is built from 18 residues. The germline gives CDR1 SGHTA, CDR2 FQGNSA. The V gene lost 0 bases and the J gene lost 3 bases, with 15 bases spanning the gap. CDR3 DNA: TGTGCCAGCAGCTTAGCGTGGTTGAACAGGGTCTATAATTCACCCCTCCACTTT. Translation gives CASSLAWLNRVYNSPLHF.

The chain couples TRBV20-1 to TRBJ1-1, with 7 nucleotides matching TRBD1. The CDR3 is 15 amino acids. V lost 0 bases, J lost 2 bases, and 6 bases stayed unmatched. The germline V gene has CDR1 DFQATT and CDR2 SNEGSKA (reference sequence). The CDR3 region has the DNA TGCAGTGCTAGAGATAAGACAGGGAGCAACACTGAAGCTTTCTTT. It yields the protein CSARDKTGSNTEAFF.

This clonotype came up a few times. The V call is TRBV6-2 or TRBV6-3, the J call TRBJ2-5; D tentatively fits TRBD1 or TRBD2 (5 bases each). The CDR3 is 14 residues long. Germline-derived CDR1 and CDR2 are MNHEY and SVGEGT. Trimming cost V 6 bases and J 2 bases, with 13 bases left between them. CDR3 amino acids: CASRAGTLQETQYF. The CDR3 DNA reads as TGTGCCAGCAGGGCCGGGACCCTTCAAGAGACCCAGTACTTC.

This clonotype was recorded a few times. An end of the junction differs from the germline gene, which may be a read error. The J gene is TRBJ2-1, the V gene TRBV7-9; D remains unclear. The CDR3 totals 14 residues. From germline, CDR1 is SEHNR and CDR2 FQNEAQ (reference sequence). The CDR3 coding sequence is TGTACCAGCAGCTTGGCAGGTTCCTACAATGAGCAGTTCTTC. Its translation is CTSSLAGSYNEQFF.

The V gene is TRBV4-1, the J gene TRBJ1-2; D is perhaps TRBD1 (6 bases). V dropped 1 base and J dropped 2 bases, with 11 bases sitting between them. CDR1 and CDR2 (germline): MGHRA, YSYEKL. CDR3 length: 15 amino acids. The CDR3: CASSQVPGENYGYTF. CDR3 sequence (DNA): TGCGCCAGCAGCCAAGTCCCAGGGGAGAACTATGGCTACACCTTC.

A note on this clonotype: One base away lies a much larger clone, so this may be a sequencing read error. V is TRBV3-1 and J is TRBJ1-1; D not certain. This CDR3 has 13 residues. CDR1 LGHDT and CDR2 YNNKEL come from the germline V gene (reference sequence). CDR3: CAGSQVENTEAFF. The CDR3 DNA reads as TGTGCCGGCAGCCAAGTTGAGAACACTGAAGCTTTCTTT.